This TCR beta chain emerged from a study of Ad26.COV2.S vaccination and SARS-CoV-2 variants. The CDR3 extends over 15 amino acids. Trimming stripped 5 bases from V and 0 bases from J, with 11 bases between. Germline lookup yields CDR1 SEHNR and CDR2 FQNEAQ (reference sequence). Indicated treatment: some 20 received Ad26.COV2.S at low or high dose, single or two shots; roughly 5 received placebo; per-sample allocation not given. Specimen acquisition occurred on day 63 following the initial vaccine or placebo injection. Using immunoSEQ multiplex PCR, the repertoire was profiled, and TCRdb retains in-frame clones only, with some absent. The sample has under 550,000 clones; roughly 90% are singletons.

The material was peripheral blood, obtained in a trial of Ad26.COV2.S vaccine versus placebo. The TCR comes from a person between 18 and 60 years old who received the Ad26.COV2.S COVID-19 vaccine or a placebo. The chain carries TRBV7-9 and TRBJ2-1; D gene uncertain. This chain's CDR3 is CASSPTPSSYNEQFF. The CDR3 coding sequence is TGTGCCAGCAGCCCGACTCCGAGCTCCTACAATGAGCAGTTCTTC.